These 13 T cell receptor beta chains share one sample of origin, sequenced in a study of T-cell memory formation after mild COVID-19. MiXCR was run by TCRdb on the 5' RACE reads, yielding one entry per CDR3 protein. This sample has 250,000 or so distinct CDR3 sequences; approximately 19% occur once, and the top ten carry roughly 24%. The specimen sequenced was PBMCs or a T cell subset sorted from them (not recorded which). All receptors derive from a young man who had mild COVID-19 (a few samples of this study predate the infection). Cell type and time point are not known.

Ten or more counts support this clonotype. This chain joins TRBV4-2 and TRBJ2-3, with TRBD2 identical over 9 bases. The CDR3 consists of 17 residues. The trim removed 1 base at V and 5 bases at J, leaving 10 bases unmatched. Germline CDR1 reads LGHNA; CDR2 reads YNFKEQ. The DNA of the CDR3 is TGTGCCAGCAGCCAAGCGGAACTAGCGGGTTGGGGAGATACGCAGTATTTT. Amino acid sequence: CASSQAELAGWGDTQYF.

The rearrangement joins TRBV29-1 to TRBJ2-7; tentatively, D is TRBD2 (5 bases). The V and J ends lost 4 bases and 2 bases respectively, with 12 bases between them. CDR3 size: 13 residues. The V gene's germline CDR1 is SQVTM and CDR2 ANQGSEA. Here the CDR3 reads CSVVGSGTYEQYF. CDR3 nucleotides: TGCAGCGTTGTAGGTTCGGGGACCTACGAGCAGTACTTC.

This clonotype was observed a handful of times. This sequence joins TRBV20-1 and TRBJ2-2, with TRBD2 matching over 9 bases. Germline-derived CDR1 and CDR2 are DFQATT and SNEGSKA (reference sequence). The CDR3 extends over 13 amino acids. V was pared by 2 bases and J by 8 bases, with 3 bases of the junction left unmatched. The CDR3 sequence: CSARSGGPGELFF. The CDR3, as DNA: TGCAGTGCTAGAAGCGGGGGGCCTGGGGAGCTGTTTTTT.

The chain joins TRBV6-1 to TRBJ2-7; D unresolved. V was shortened by 3 bases and J by 9 bases, with 12 bases between the two germline ends. The CDR3 consists of 12 residues. Germline V gives CDR1 MNHNS, CDR2 SASEGT. The CDR3: CASSDPVERQYF. CDR3 sequence (DNA): TGTGCCAGCAGTGACCCGGTCGAAAGGCAGTACTTC.

This clonotype was seen only a few times. V usage is TRBV6-5 and J usage is TRBJ2-3; no reliable D call. Germline CDR1 reads MNHEY; CDR2 reads SVGAGI. The length of the CDR3 is 13 residues. The germline V and J ends were trimmed by 5 bases and 4 bases, with 10 bases remaining between them. The CDR3 here is CASSPPFPDTQYF. CDR3 coding DNA: TGTGCCAGCAGTCCTCCCTTCCCAGATACGCAGTATTTT.

The CDR3 DNA sequence: TGTGCCAGCATCCCAGGGGGCGCATCCTACGAGCAGTACGTC. Protein product: CASIPGGASYEQYV. This chain joins TRBV28 and TRBJ2-7, with TRBD1 matching over 8 bases. The V gene end was trimmed by 7 bases and the J gene end by 1 base; junction bases not matched to a gene: 6. CDR3 size: 14 residues. Germline V gives CDR1 MDHEN, CDR2 SYDVKM.

In its sample, this clonotype was seen a few times. This sequence joins TRBV4-1 and TRBJ1-2, with D possibly matching TRBD1 (5 bases). Germline V lookup: CDR1 MGHRA, CDR2 YSYEKL. The CDR3 runs 21 residues. The V end was cut by 1 base, the J end by 2 bases, with 29 bases between. CDR3 sequence reads: CASSQVLPRRDRKRGNYGYTF. The CDR3 DNA sequence: TGCGCCAGCAGCCAAGTATTACCACGACGGGACCGGAAAAGAGGAAACTATGGCTACACCTTC.

This clonotype was counted a few times. The chain couples TRBV10-1 to TRBJ2-1, with 9 bases fitting TRBD2. Looked up from germline, CDR1 is WNHNN and CDR2 is SYGVQD (reference sequence). Unmatched junction bases numbered 5, after V lost 5 bases and J lost 0 bases. The CDR3 spans 16 residues. The CDR3 DNA follows: TGCGCCAGCAGTTTTAGCGGGGGAAGCTCCTACAATGAGCAGTTCTTC. Its protein is CASSFSGGSSYNEQFF.

The chain joins TRBV20-1 to TRBJ1-2, with TRBD1 identical over 7 bases. The CDR3 has 15 amino acids. Germline V gene lookup returns CDR1 DFQATT and CDR2 SNEGSKA (reference sequence). Unmatched junction bases numbered 9, after V lost 3 bases and J lost 2 bases. In nucleotides, the CDR3 is TGCAGTGCTAGTACGTCGACAGGGTGGAACTATGGCTACACCTTC. Residues: CSASTSTGWNYGYTF.

The V gene is TRBV5-1, the J gene TRBJ2-7; TRBD2 agrees at 8 bases. The germline gives CDR1 SGHRS, CDR2 YFSETQ. The CDR3 runs 14 residues. J was trimmed by 4 bases and V by 3 bases; bases with no gene match: 6. The CDR3 DNA reads TGCGCCAGCAGCTCTCAACCGGGGGGGTACGAGCAGTACTTC. Its translation: CASSSQPGGYEQYF. The full variable domain, rest sourced from reference TRBV5-1 and TRBJ2-7, is KAGVTQTPRYLIKTRGQQVTLSCSPISGHRSVSWYQQTPGQGLQFLFEYFSETQRNKGNFPGRFSGRQFSNSRSEMNVSTLELGDSALYLCASSSQPGGYEQYFGPGTRLTVT.

This clonotype occurred many times. The chain couples TRBV20-1 to TRBJ2-5; D uncertain. Trimming stripped 3 bases from V and 4 bases from J, with 18 bases between. Germline V gives CDR1 DFQATT, CDR2 SNEGSKA (reference sequence). The CDR3 loop spans 15 amino acids. The CDR3 coding sequence is TGCAGTGCTAGGGCGGCCGGTGGGGTAGGAGAGACCCAGTACTTC. This gives the protein CSARAAGGVGETQYF.

The sample holds a few counts of this clonotype. The chain employs TRBV6-6 and TRBJ2-3; D not resolved. The germline CDR1 and CDR2 sequences are MNHNY and SVGAGI (reference sequence). The V end lost 7 bases, the J end lost 3 bases, and 8 bases lay between the germline ends. This CDR3 contains 12 residues. The CDR3 loop reads CASNFGTDTQYF. CDR3 nucleotide sequence: TGTGCCAGCAACTTTGGAACAGATACGCAGTATTTT.

This chain joins TRBV5-6 and TRBJ2-5, with TRBD2 identical over 11 bases. With V trimmed by 4 bases and J by 1 base, 12 bases remained unmatched. CDR3 length: 18 residues. Germline-derived CDR1 and CDR2 are SGHDT and YYEEEE. In nucleotides, the CDR3 is TGTGCCAGCAGCACCCAACTAGCGGGGGTGCAAGGCCAAGAGACCCAGTACTTC. Protein product: CASSTQLAGVQGQETQYF.